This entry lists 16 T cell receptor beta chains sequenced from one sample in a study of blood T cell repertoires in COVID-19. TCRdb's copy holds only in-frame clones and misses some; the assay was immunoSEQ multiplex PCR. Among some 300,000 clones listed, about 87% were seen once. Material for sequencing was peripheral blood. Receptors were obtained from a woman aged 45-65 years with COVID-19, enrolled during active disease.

This chain's CDR3 is CSASTRQGLEGYTF. CDR3 coding DNA: TGCAGTGCTAGTACGCGACAGGGACTGGAGGGCTACACCTTC. The V gene is TRBV20-1, the J gene TRBJ1-2; TRBD1 matches at 7 bases. This CDR3 spans 14 amino acids. Germline V gene data show CDR1 as DFQATT and CDR2 as SNEGSKA (reference sequence). V shed 3 bases and J 8 bases; nucleotides not matched to a gene: 12.

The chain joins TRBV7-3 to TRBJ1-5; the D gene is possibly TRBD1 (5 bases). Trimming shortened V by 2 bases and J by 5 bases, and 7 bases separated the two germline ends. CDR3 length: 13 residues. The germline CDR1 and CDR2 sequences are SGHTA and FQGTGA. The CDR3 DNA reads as TGTGCCAGCAGCTTAGGCAGGGATCAGCCCCAGCATTTT. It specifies CASSLGRDQPQHF.

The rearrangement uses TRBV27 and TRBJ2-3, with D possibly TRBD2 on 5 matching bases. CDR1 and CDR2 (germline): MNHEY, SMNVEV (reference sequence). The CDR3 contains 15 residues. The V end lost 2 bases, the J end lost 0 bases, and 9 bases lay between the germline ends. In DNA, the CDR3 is TGTGCCAGCAGTTTACTGGCGGGTAGCACAGATACGCAGTATTTT. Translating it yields CASSLLAGSTDTQYF.

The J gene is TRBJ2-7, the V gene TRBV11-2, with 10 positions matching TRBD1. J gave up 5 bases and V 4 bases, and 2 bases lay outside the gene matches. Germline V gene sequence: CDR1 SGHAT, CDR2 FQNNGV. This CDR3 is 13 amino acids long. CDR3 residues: CASSWDRGNEQYF. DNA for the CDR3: TGTGCCAGCAGCTGGGACAGGGGCAACGAGCAGTACTTC.

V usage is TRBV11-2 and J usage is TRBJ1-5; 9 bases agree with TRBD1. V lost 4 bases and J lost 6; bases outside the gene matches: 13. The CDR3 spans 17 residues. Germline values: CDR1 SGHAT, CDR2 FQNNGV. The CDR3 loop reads CASSSRGGTGSPQPQHF. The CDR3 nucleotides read TGTGCCAGCAGCTCTAGGGGGGGGACAGGGAGTCCTCAGCCCCAGCATTTT.

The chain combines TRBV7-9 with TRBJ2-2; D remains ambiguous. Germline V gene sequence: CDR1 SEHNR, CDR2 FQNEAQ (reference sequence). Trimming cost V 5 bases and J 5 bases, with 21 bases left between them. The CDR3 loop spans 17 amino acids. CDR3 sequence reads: CASSPPTSGRRTGELFF. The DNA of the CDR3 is TGTGCCAGCAGCCCTCCAACGTCGGGTAGACGGACCGGGGAGCTGTTTTTT.

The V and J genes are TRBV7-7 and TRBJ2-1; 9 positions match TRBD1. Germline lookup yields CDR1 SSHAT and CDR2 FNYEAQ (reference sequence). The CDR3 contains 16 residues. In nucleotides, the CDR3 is TGTGCTAGCTGGTCTGGCGGGACAGGGAAGTTCTTTGAGCAGTTCTTC. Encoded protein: CASWSGGTGKFFEQFF.

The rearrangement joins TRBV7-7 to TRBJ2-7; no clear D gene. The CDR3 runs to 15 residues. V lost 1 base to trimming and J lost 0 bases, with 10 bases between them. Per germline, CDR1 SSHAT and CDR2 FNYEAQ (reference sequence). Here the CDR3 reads CASSLGPESSYEQYF. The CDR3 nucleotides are TGTGCCAGCAGCTTAGGGCCAGAAAGCTCCTACGAGCAGTACTTC.

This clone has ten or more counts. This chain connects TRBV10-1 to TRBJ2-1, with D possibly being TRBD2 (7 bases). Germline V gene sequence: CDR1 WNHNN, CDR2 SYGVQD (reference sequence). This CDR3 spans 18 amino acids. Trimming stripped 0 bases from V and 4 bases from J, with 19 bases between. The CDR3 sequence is CASSESGAGAVEYNEQFF. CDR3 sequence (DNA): TGCGCCAGCAGTGAGTCGGGGGCGGGAGCGGTGGAATACAATGAGCAGTTCTTC.

Written as DNA, the CDR3 is TGTGCCATCAGTGAGTCTGGAGTTAAAAACATTCAGTACTTC. The encoded protein is CAISESGVKNIQYF. The V gene is TRBV10-3, the J gene TRBJ2-4; D not certain. Trimming pared 0 bases from V and 4 bases from J, leaving 7 bases between. The CDR3 is 14 amino acids. CDR1 ENHRY and CDR2 SYGVKD come from the germline V gene.

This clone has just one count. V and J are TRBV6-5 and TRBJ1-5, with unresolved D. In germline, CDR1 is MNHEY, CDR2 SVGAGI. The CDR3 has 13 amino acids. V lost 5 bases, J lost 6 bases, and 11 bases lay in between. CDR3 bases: TGTGCCAGCAGTCTAAACCGAGGTCAGCCCCAGCATTTT. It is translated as CASSLNRGQPQHF.

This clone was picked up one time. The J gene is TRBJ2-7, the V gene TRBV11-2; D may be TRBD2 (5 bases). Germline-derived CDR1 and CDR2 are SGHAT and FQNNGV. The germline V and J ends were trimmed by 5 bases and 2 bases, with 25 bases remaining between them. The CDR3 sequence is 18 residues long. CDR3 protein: CASSTRADWGSSTYEQYF. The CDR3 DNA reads TGTGCCAGCAGCACAAGGGCGGACTGGGGATCTAGCACCTACGAGCAGTACTTC.

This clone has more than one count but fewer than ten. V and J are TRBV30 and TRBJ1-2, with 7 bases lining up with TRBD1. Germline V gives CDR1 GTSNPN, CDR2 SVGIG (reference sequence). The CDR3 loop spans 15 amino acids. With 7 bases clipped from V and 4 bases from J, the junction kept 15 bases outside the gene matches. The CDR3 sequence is CASSLSGRGTYGYTF. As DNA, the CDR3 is TGTGCCTCCTCCCTTTCGGGCAGGGGGACCTATGGCTACACCTTC.

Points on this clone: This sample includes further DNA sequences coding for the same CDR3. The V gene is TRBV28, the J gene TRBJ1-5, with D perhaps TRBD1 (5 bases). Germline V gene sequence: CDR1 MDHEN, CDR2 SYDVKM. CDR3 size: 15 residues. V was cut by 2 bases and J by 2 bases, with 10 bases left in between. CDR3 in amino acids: CASSLGGGGNQPQHF. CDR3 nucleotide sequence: TGTGCCAGCAGTTTAGGGGGGGGTGGCAATCAGCCCCAGCATTTT. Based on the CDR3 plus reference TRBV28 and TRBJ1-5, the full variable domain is DVKVTQSSRYLVKRTGEKVFLECVQDMDHENMFWYRQDPGLGLRLIYFSYDVKMKEKGDIPEGYSVSREKKERFSLILESASTNQTSMYLCASSLGGGGNQPQHFGDGTRLSIL.

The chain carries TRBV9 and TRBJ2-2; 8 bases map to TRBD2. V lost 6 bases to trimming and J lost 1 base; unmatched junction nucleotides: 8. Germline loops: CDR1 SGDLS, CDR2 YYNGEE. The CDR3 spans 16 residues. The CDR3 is CASNGGLAGNTGELFF. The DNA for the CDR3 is TGTGCCAGCAACGGCGGGCTAGCGGGGAACACCGGGGAGCTGTTTTTT.

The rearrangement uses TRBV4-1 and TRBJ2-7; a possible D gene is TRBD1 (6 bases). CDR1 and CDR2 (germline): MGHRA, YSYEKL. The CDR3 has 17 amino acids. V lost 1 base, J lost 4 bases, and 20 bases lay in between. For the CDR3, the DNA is TGCGCCAGCAGCCAAGGACTATTGACAGGACGTCTTTACGAGCAGTACTTC. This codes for CASSQGLLTGRLYEQYF.